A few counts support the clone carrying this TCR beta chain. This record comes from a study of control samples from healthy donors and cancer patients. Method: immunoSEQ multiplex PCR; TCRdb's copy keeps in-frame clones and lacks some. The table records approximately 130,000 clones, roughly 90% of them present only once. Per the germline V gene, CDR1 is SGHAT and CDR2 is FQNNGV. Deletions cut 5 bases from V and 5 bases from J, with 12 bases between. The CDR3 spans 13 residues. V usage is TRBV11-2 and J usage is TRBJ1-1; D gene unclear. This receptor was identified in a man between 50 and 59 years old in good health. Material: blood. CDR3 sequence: CASSPTYPTEAFF. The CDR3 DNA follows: TGTGCCAGCAGCCCCACCTACCCGACTGAAGCTTTCTTT.